Presented here are 18 T cell receptor beta chains from one specimen sequenced in a study of regulatory T cells in long-lasting Graves disease. In building TCR beta libraries, iRepertoire HTBI primers were used together with Arm-PCR of CDR3 regions. A single record per CDR3 protein comes from TCRdb applying MiXCR to the multiplex PCR reads. The profile covers 550,000 to 700,000 distinct CDR3 sequences, with around 15% appearing a single time and 9.5% to 15% taken by the ten largest. Time point: newly diagnosed GD, antithyroid drugs for less than 3 months. RNA from PBMCs was the source of the TCR library. In addition, the sample was reused for a study of T cells in Graves' hyperthyroidism and ophthalmopathy.

Sequenced material: peripheral blood mononuclear cells (PBMCs), taken at new diagnosis, from a patient treated with antithyroid drugs. These receptor sequences come from a man aged 18 to 29 with Graves disease.

This clonotype was picked up many times. V and J are TRBV7-9 and TRBJ1-1, with D possibly matching TRBD1 (6 bases). CDR1 SEHNR and CDR2 FQNEAQ come from the germline V gene (reference sequence). V lost 5 bases and J lost 2, with 12 bases in between. The CDR3 is made up of 14 amino acids. For the CDR3, the DNA is TGTGCCAGCAGCCCCCGGACAGAAAACACTGAAGCTTTCTTT. Translated: CASSPRTENTEAFF.

This clonotype was seen at least ten times. V is TRBV14 and J is TRBJ2-1, with D hard to call. CDR1 is SGHDN and CDR2 is FVKESK in the germline V gene. Trimming shortened V by 0 bases and J by 8 bases, and 5 bases separated the two germline ends. The CDR3 is 12 amino acids. The CDR3: CASSQEGYEQFF. For the CDR3, the DNA is TGTGCCAGCAGCCAAGAGGGCTATGAGCAGTTCTTC.

In this sample, this clonotype turned up many times. The V call is TRBV29-1, the J call TRBJ1-1; D ambiguous. The CDR3 is made up of 15 amino acids. V was shortened by 7 bases and J by 4 bases, with 22 bases between the two germline ends. CDR1 and CDR2 (germline): SQVTM, ANQGSEA. CDR3 sequence reads: CSAARGQGLGTEAFF. The DNA for the CDR3 is TGCAGCGCAGCGCGGGGTCAAGGGCTGGGCACTGAAGCTTTCTTT.

As concerns this clonotype: Just one base apart from a much larger clone, this may be a read error. Because the CDR3 is missing its conserved closing phenylalanine or tryptophan, this is likely a read error. The chain uses TRBV20-1 and TRBJ2-1; D unclear. Trimming left V 6 bases short and J 5 bases short, with 8 bases between. CDR3 length: 11 residues. Looked up from germline, CDR1 is DFQATT and CDR2 is SNEGSKA (reference sequence). The CDR3 nucleotides read TGCAGTGCCGATCCGAACAATGAGCAGTTCTAC. It translates to CSADPNNEQFY.

This clonotype was found a few times. At one boundary the junction diverges from the germline segment, which might be a read error. The rearrangement uses TRBV29-1 and TRBJ2-2; 10 nucleotides align to TRBD1. This CDR3 has 15 amino acids. Looked up from germline, CDR1 is SQVTM and CDR2 is ANQGSEA. CDR3: CSVEGQGVNTGELFF. The CDR3 bases are TGCAGCGTGGAAGGACAGGGGGTAAACACCGGGGAGCTGTTTTTT.

This chain uses TRBV9 with TRBJ2-1; D remains ambiguous. The CDR3 contains 17 residues. Germline values: CDR1 SGDLS, CDR2 YYNGEE. V shed 4 bases and J shed 0 bases, with 17 bases lying between them. In DNA, the CDR3 is TGTGCCAGCAGCCCGTGGGAAGCCCGGAGCTCCTACAATGAGCAGTTCTTC. Residues: CASSPWEARSSYNEQFF.

The V and J genes are TRBV5-5 and TRBJ1-2; TRBD1 matches 7 bases. V trimming: 4 bases; J trimming: 5 bases; junction bases outside the gene matches: 17. The CDR3 covers 17 residues. Per germline, CDR1 SGHKS and CDR2 YYEKEE (reference sequence). The CDR3 sequence is CASSPDRFGTESYGYTF. The CDR3 bases are TGTGCCAGCAGCCCGGACCGGTTTGGGACAGAGAGTTATGGCTACACCTTC.

V and J are TRBV5-1 and TRBJ1-2; D is perhaps TRBD1 (6 bases). The germline V gene has CDR1 SGHRS and CDR2 YFSETQ. Trimming stripped 4 bases from V and 7 bases from J, with 14 bases between. The CDR3 runs to 13 residues. This CDR3 is CASSPRGGFGYTF. As DNA, the CDR3 is TGCGCCAGCAGCCCCCGAGGGGGTTTTGGCTACACCTTC.

The rearrangement joins TRBV11-2 to TRBJ2-2; TRBD1 is a possible D gene (7 bases). The CDR3 runs to 17 residues. Trimming pared 1 base from V and 6 bases from J, leaving 18 bases between. Germline V gene sequence: CDR1 SGHAT, CDR2 FQNNGV. The CDR3 DNA reads as TGTGCCAGCAGCTTAGGGGAGGACAGGAAAAGCGCCGGGGAGCTGTTTTTT. Its protein product is CASSLGEDRKSAGELFF.

This clonotype was recorded at least ten times. CDR3 amino acids: CASSFGGNTDTQYF. The CDR3, as DNA: TGTGCCAGCAGCTTTGGTGGGAACACAGATACGCAGTATTTT. V gene TRBV7-3 combines with J gene TRBJ2-3; D remains unclear. The germline gives CDR1 SGHTA, CDR2 FQGTGA. The V gene lost 3 bases and the J gene lost 2 bases, with 9 bases spanning the gap. The length of the CDR3 is 14 residues.

Only a few counts were recorded for this clonotype. CDR3 DNA: TGCAGTGCTACCCCACCCTCCGGAAAAAACACAGATACGCAGTATTTT. Its translation is CSATPPSGKNTDTQYF. The chain carries TRBV20-1 and TRBJ2-3; D is unresolved. In germline, CDR1 is DFQATT, CDR2 SNEGSKA (reference sequence). The V and J ends lost 4 bases and 2 bases respectively, with 19 bases between them. This CDR3 contains 16 residues.

This clonotype came up once. The chain employs TRBV7-2 and TRBJ2-1; 9 bases match TRBD2. The CDR3 extends over 17 amino acids. The junction had 17 bases not matched to a gene; V was cut back by 5 bases and J by 9 bases. Germline V CDR1 and CDR2: SGHTA, FQGNSA. The CDR3 region has the DNA TGTGCCAGCAGCCAAAAAATCTACCGGGGACTAGCTACTGAGCAGTTCTTC. It encodes CASSQKIYRGLATEQFF.

Of note for this clonotype: Mismatch with germline at one junction end may stem from a read error. The rearrangement uses TRBV12-3 or TRBV12-4 and TRBJ1-5; maybe TRBD1 (5 bases). The CDR3 runs 14 residues. The CDR3 DNA follows: TGTGCCAGCAGTCAAGACAGTAGCTATCAGCCCCAGCATTTT. Its protein is CASSQDSSYQPQHF.

This clonotype was observed at least ten times. This chain joins TRBV5-1 and TRBJ1-4; no clear D gene. Trimming stripped 5 bases from V and 0 bases from J, with 5 bases between. The germline gives CDR1 SGHRS, CDR2 YFSETQ. The CDR3 runs to 13 residues. The CDR3 DNA reads TGCGCCAGCAGACAAACAACTAATGAAAAACTGTTTTTT. Protein: CASRQTTNEKLFF.

This clonotype was seen repeatedly, ten times or more. The chain joins TRBV2 to TRBJ2-2; tentatively, D is TRBD2 (5 bases). From germline, CDR1 is SNHLY and CDR2 FYNNEI. Trimming took 11 bases from V and 1 from J, leaving 17 bases between them. CDR3 length: 15 amino acids. Here the CDR3 reads CASLWAGRNTGELFF. CDR3 bases: TGTGCCTCCCTTTGGGCTGGGAGGAACACCGGGGAGCTGTTTTTT.

This clonotype was counted between two and nine times. The V gene is TRBV12-3 or TRBV12-4, the J gene TRBJ2-2; 8 positions match TRBD1. Trimming removed 6 bases from V and 5 bases from J; junction bases left unmatched: 8. The CDR3 sequence is 15 residues long. The CDR3 loop reads CASSARTGLTGELFF. In DNA, the CDR3 is TGTGCCAGCAGCGCCCGGACAGGGTTGACCGGGGAGCTGTTTTTT.

The chain links TRBV28 to TRBJ2-3; D assignment may be TRBD1 or TRBD2 (6 bases each). The germline gives CDR1 MDHEN, CDR2 SYDVKM. With 7 bases removed from V and 4 bases from J, the gap between germline ends came to 30 bases. The CDR3 spans 19 residues. CDR3 sequence reads: CASTYNTAWGLATADTQYF. The CDR3 region has the DNA TGTGCCAGCACCTATAACACCGCCTGGGGGCTAGCGACCGCAGATACGCAGTATTTT.

This clonotype was found a few times. J is TRBJ2-3 and V is TRBV29-1; D may correspond to TRBD1 or TRBD2 (5 bases each). With 1 base removed from V and 6 bases from J, the gap between germline ends came to 11 bases. The CDR3 loop spans 13 amino acids. The germline V gene encodes CDR1 SQVTM and CDR2 ANQGSEA. The CDR3 coding sequence is TGCAGCGTTGAAGTGGGGGTTGCGGATACGCAGTATTTT. This translates into CSVEVGVADTQYF.